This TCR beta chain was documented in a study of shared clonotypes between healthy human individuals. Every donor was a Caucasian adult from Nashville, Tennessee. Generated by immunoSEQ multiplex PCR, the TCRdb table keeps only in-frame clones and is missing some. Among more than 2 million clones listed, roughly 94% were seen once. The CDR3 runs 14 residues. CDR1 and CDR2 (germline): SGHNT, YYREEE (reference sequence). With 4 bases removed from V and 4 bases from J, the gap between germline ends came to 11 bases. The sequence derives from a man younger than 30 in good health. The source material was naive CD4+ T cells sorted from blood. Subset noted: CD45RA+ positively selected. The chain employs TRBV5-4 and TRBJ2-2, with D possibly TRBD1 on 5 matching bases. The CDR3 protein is CASSLSDSTGELFF. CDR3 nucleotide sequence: TGTGCCAGCAGCCTATCCGACAGCACCGGGGAGCTGTTTTTT.